The T cell receptor beta chain under discussion was sequenced for a study of cytomegalovirus exposure and HLA in healthy donors. Study in general: Across around 400 genotyped donors, approximately 81% landed in the Caucasian-associated ancestry cluster. Study outcomes and limitations: It was in a later analysis that TCR association rates were seen to vary by HLA locus, highest for DRB1 and lowest for HLA-C. Researchers left out some V segments, among them TRBV6-2 and TRBV6-3, as indistinguishable.

Points on this clone: Its antigen is unidentified.

This CDR3 is built from 15 residues. The germline CDR1 and CDR2 sequences are SEHNR and FQNEAQ (reference sequence). Trimming left V 6 bases short and J 2 bases short, with 16 bases between. Researchers ran the PCR with 60 Vbeta and 13 Jbeta primers. Data came from immunoSEQ multiplex PCR; TCRdb stores just in-frame clones and leaves some out. The table records roughly 150,000 clones, around 80% of them present only once. The chain combines TRBV7-9 with TRBJ1-1; perhaps TRBD1 as D (6 bases). The sample was PBMCs. The receptor's source is a man between 18 and 35 years old in good health and CMV-seronegative. CDR3 loop: CASSFYTGTNTEAFF. The CDR3 DNA follows: TGTGCCAGCAGTTTCTACACAGGGACCAACACTGAAGCTTTCTTT.